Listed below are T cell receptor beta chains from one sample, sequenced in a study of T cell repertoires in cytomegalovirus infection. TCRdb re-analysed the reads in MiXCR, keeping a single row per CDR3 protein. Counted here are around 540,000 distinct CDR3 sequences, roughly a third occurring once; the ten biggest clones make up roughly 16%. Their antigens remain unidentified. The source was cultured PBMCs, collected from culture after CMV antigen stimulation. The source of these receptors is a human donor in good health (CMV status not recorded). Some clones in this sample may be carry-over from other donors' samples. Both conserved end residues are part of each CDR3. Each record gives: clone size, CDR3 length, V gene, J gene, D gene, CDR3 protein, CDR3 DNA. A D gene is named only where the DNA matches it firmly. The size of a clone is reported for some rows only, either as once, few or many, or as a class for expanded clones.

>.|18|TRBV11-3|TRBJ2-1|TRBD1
CASSRDRGRGEPYNEQFF
TGTGCCAGCAGCCGGGACAGGGGGCGCGGGGAGCCCTACAATGAGCAGTTCTTC
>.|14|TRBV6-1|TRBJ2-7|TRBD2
CASSYGGYSYEQYF
TGTGCCAGCAGTTACGGGGGGTACTCCTACGAGCAGTACTTC
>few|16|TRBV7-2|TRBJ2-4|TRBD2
CASSLEGLAARNIQYF
TGTGCCAGCAGCTTAGAGGGACTAGCAGCTCGAAACATTCAGTACTTC
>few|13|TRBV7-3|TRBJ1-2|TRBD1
CASSHRGLDGYTF
TGTGCCAGCAGCCACAGGGGCCTGGATGGCTACACCTTC
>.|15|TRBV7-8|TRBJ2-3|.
CASSLWAGATDTQYF
TGTGCCAGCAGCCTTTGGGCGGGTGCAACAGATACGCAGTATTTT
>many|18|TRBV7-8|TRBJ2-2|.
CASSLAGGSGANTGELFF
TGTGCCAGCAGCTTAGCGGGAGGCTCCGGAGCGAACACCGGGGAGCTGTTTTTT
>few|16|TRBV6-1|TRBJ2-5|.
CASSEESRTVQETQYF
TGTGCCAGCAGTGAGGAGTCTCGGACAGTTCAAGAGACCCAGTACTTC
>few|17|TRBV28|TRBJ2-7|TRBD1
CASNPPRDRGRSDEQYF
TGTGCCAGCAACCCCCCCCGGGACAGGGGTAGATCTGACGAGCAGTACTTC
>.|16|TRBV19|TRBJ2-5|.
CASRGRAPGKEETQYF
TGTGCCAGCCGGGGGCGGGCCCCGGGTAAAGAAGAGACCCAGTACTTC
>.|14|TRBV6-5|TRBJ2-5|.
CASSYSNSQETQYF
TGTGCCAGCAGTTACTCGAACTCACAAGAGACCCAGTACTTC
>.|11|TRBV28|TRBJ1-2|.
CASTGTYGYTF
TGTGCCAGCACGGGGACCTATGGCTACACCTTC
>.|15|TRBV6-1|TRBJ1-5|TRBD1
CASSERTGRNQPQHF
TGTGCCAGCAGCGAAAGGACAGGTCGCAATCAGCCCCAGCATTTT
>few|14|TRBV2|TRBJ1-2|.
CASKVGDTFYGYTF
TGTGCCAGCAAAGTGGGAGACACCTTCTATGGCTACACCTTC
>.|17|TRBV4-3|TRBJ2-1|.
CASSQDRIASSYNEQFF
TGCGCCAGCAGCCAAGATAGGATAGCGAGCTCCTACAATGAGCAGTTCTTC
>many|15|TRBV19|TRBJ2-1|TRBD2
CASSTSGSSYNEQFF
TGTGCCAGCTCGACTAGCGGGTCCTCCTACAATGAGCAGTTCTTC
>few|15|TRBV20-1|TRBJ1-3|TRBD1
CSARTGGETGNTIYF
TGCAGTGCTAGGACAGGGGGCGAAACGGGAAACACCATATATTTT
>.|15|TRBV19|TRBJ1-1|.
CASSIFFGARAEAFF
TGTGCCAGTAGTATTTTTTTTGGGGCTAGGGCTGAAGCTTTCTTT
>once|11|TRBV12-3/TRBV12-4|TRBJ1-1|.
CASSSQGTTFF
TGTGCCAGCAGTTCACAGGGTACGACTTTCTTT
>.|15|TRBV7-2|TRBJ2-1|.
CASSLVSAGGMEQFF
TGTGCCAGCAGCTTAGTGTCGGCAGGTGGTATGGAGCAGTTCTTC
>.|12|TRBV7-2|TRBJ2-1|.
CASTLQNNEQFF
TGTGCCAGCACCCTACAAAACAATGAGCAGTTCTTC
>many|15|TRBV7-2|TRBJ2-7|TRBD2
CASSLGLAGAYEQYF
TGTGCCAGCAGCCTGGGACTAGCGGGGGCCTACGAGCAGTACTTC
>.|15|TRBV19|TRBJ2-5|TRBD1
CASSVGQTLRETQYF
TGTGCCAGTAGTGTGGGACAGACCCTCAGAGAGACCCAGTACTTC
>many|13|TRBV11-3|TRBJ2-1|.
CASSLDRNNEQFF
TGTGCCAGCAGCTTAGATCGAAACAATGAGCAGTTCTTC
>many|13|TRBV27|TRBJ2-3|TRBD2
CASTLLAGGTQYF
TGTGCCAGCACGCTCCTAGCGGGAGGTACGCAGTATTTT
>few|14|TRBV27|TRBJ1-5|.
CASSSIGANQPQHF
TGTGCCAGCAGTTCTATAGGAGCCAATCAGCCCCAGCATTTT
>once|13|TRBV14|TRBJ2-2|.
CASSQEVGGELFF
TGTGCCAGCAGCCAAGAAGTAGGTGGGGAGCTGTTTTTT
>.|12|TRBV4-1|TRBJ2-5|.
CASSQEGETQYF
TGCGCCAGCAGCCAAGAAGGAGAGACCCAGTACTTC
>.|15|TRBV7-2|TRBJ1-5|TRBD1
CASSSRQGGNQPQHF
TGTGCCAGCAGCTCCCGCCAGGGGGGCAATCAGCCCCAGCATTTT
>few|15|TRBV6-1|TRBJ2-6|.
CASIRSWAGANVLTF
TGTGCCAGCATTCGAAGTTGGGCTGGGGCCAACGTCCTGACTTTC
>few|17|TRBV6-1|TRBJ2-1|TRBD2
CASSPERAGVSYNEQFF
TGTGCCAGCAGCCCCGAACGAGCGGGAGTATCCTACAATGAGCAGTTCTTC
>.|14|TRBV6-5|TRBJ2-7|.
CASNLGGGDGEQYF
TGTGCCAGCAACCTAGGGGGGGGAGACGGCGAGCAGTACTTC
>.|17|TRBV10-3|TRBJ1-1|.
CAISESRGAGVNTEAFF
TGTGCCATCAGTGAGTCCCGTGGGGCAGGGGTGAACACTGAAGCTTTCTTT
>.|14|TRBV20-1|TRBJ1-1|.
CSAKVGALNTEAFF
TGCAGCGCAAAGGTCGGCGCCCTGAACACTGAAGCTTTCTTT
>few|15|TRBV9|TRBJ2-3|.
CASSVYGSRTDTQYF
TGTGCCAGCAGCGTATACGGGAGCCGCACAGATACGCAGTATTTT
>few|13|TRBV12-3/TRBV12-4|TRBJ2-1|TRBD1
CASSLATGGEQFF
TGTGCCAGCAGTTTAGCGACAGGGGGAGAGCAGTTCTTC
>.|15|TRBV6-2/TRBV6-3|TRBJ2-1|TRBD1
CASSYLTGGKNEQFF
TGTGCCAGCAGTTACCTCACAGGGGGGAAGAATGAGCAGTTCTTC
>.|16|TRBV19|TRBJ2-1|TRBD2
CASSIDRSGSLNEQFF
TGTGCCAGTAGTATAGATCGAAGCGGGAGTTTGAATGAGCAGTTCTTC
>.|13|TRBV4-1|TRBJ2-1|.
CASSQERVAGQFF
TGCGCCAGCAGCCAAGAACGGGTAGCTGGGCAGTTCTTC
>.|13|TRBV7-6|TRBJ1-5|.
CASSLAVNQPQHF
TGTGCCAGCAGCTTGGCAGTCAATCAGCCCCAGCATTTT
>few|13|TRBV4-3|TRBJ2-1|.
CASSPGLQYEQFF
TGCGCCAGCAGCCCCGGACTACAGTATGAGCAGTTCTTC
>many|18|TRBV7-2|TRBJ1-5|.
CASSLDIDLTGANQPQHF
TGTGCCAGCAGCCTCGATATAGACCTTACAGGTGCAAATCAGCCCCAGCATTTT
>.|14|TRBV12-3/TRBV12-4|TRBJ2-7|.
CASTTRRGAYEQYF
TGTGCCAGCACTACCCGGCGGGGTGCCTACGAGCAGTACTTC
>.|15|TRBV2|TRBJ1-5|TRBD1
CASQPGQGFNQPQHF
TGTGCCAGTCAACCGGGACAGGGTTTCAATCAGCCCCAGCATTTT
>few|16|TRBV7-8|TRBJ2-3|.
CASSLRWTGRTDTQYF
TGTGCCAGCAGCTTACGGTGGACTGGCCGCACAGATACGCAGTATTTT
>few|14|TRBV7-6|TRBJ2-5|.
CASSPLVGRETQYF
TGTGCCAGCAGCCCGTTGGTGGGAAGGGAGACCCAGTACTTC
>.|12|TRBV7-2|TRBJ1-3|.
CASSSTGNTIYF
TGTGCCAGCAGCTCGACTGGAAACACCATATATTTT
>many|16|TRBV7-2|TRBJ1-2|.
CASSLGPAPDNYGYTF
TGTGCCAGCAGCTTAGGCCCCGCTCCCGATAACTATGGCTACACCTTC
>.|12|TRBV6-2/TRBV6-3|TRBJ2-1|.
CASSYLGPEQFF
TGTGCCAGCAGTTACTTGGGCCCCGAGCAGTTCTTC
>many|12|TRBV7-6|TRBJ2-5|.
CASSPVGQTQYF
TGTGCCAGCAGCCCCGTGGGCCAGACCCAGTACTTC